These 10 T cell receptor beta chains were all obtained from the same sample, sequenced in a study of blood T cell repertoires in COVID-19. Clones were read by immunoSEQ multiplex PCR, and TCRdb kept only the in-frame ones, dropping some. This sample carries 40,000 to 55,000 clones, roughly nine tenths of them seen once, and the ten largest clones take around 27%. Sequenced sample: peripheral blood. The receptors were gathered from a human donor in a cohort sampled during active COVID-19.

The gene calls are TRBV11-2 and TRBJ2-7, with 8 bases lining up with TRBD1. Per germline, CDR1 SGHAT and CDR2 FQNNGV. This CDR3 region has 15 residues. V was pared by 5 bases and J by 2 bases, with 8 bases of the junction left unmatched. CDR3 DNA sequence: TGTGCCAGCAGCGTCGGACAGGGACCAACCTACGAGCAGTACGTC. It yields the protein CASSVGQGPTYEQYV.

This clone was counted once. This sequence joins TRBV12-3 or TRBV12-4 and TRBJ2-3; possibly TRBD2 for D (5 bases). V was trimmed by 5 bases and J by 5 bases, leaving 11 bases between them. The CDR3 is 13 amino acids. CDR3 residues: CASSVAGRDTQYF. The CDR3 DNA reads TGTGCCAGCAGTGTCGCGGGTAGAGATACGCAGTATTTT.

V gene TRBV6-2 or TRBV6-3 combines with J gene TRBJ1-1; possibly TRBD1 for D (5 bases). There are 14 residues in the CDR3. Deletions cut 4 bases from V and 1 base from J, with 10 bases between. Germline V CDR1 and CDR2: MNHEY, SVGEGT. The CDR3 sequence is CASSLTGRNTEAFF. In DNA, the CDR3 is TGTGCCAGCAGTTTAACAGGTCGGAACACTGAAGCTTTCTTT.

The chain joins TRBV7-9 to TRBJ2-1, with D possibly TRBD2 on 5 matching bases. Germline V CDR1 and CDR2: SEHNR, FQNEAQ (reference sequence). The ends were cut back, 2 bases at V and 5 bases at J, with 13 bases in the middle. The CDR3 has 15 amino acids. Here the CDR3 DNA reads TGTGCCAGCAGCTTAAATCGAGGGTGGGACAATGAGCAGTTCTTC. This encodes CASSLNRGWDNEQFF. Combining the CDR3 with reference TRBV7-9 and TRBJ2-1 gives the whole variable domain DTGVSQNPRHKITKRGQNVTFRCDPISEHNRLYWYRQTLGQGPEFLTYFQNEAQLEKSRLLSDRFSAERPKGSFSTLEIQRTEQGDSAMYLCASSLNRGWDNEQFFGPGTRLTVL.

This clone was seen once. The chain joins TRBV3-1 (or the pseudogene TRBV3-2) to TRBJ1-5; TRBD1 aligns across 7 bases. Germline loops: CDR1 LGHDT, CDR2 YNNKEL (reference sequence). After removal of 1 base from V and 4 bases from J, the junction contained 4 bases not matched to a gene. The CDR3 contains 15 residues. CDR3 protein: CASSQGTGGNQPQHF. CDR3 coding DNA: TGTGCCAGCAGCCAAGGGACAGGAGGTAATCAGCCCCAGCATTTT.

The DNA of the CDR3 is TGTGCCTGGAGTGTAAACGGGATGAGCACAGATACGCAGTATTTT. Translated: CAWSVNGMSTDTQYF. V and J are TRBV30 and TRBJ2-3; TRBD2 might be the D (5 bases). The CDR3 sequence is 15 residues long. Germline V lookup: CDR1 GTSNPN, CDR2 SVGIG (reference sequence). V was pared by 0 bases and J by 0 bases, with 10 bases between. The full variable domain, with the rest looked up from reference TRBV30 and TRBJ2-3, is SQTIHQWPATLVQPVGSPLSLECTVEGTSNPNLYWYRQAAGRGLQLLFYSVGIGQISSEVPQNLSASRPQDRQFILSSKKLLLSDSGFYLCAWSVNGMSTDTQYFGPGTRLTVL.

The CDR3 bases are TGTGCCAGTAGTCCACGATCGGGGGGCTACGAGCAGTACTTC. Translated: CASSPRSGGYEQYF. V usage is TRBV19 and J usage is TRBJ2-7; 7 bases line up with TRBD2. This CDR3 spans 14 amino acids. Germline-derived CDR1 and CDR2 are LNHDA and SQIVND (reference sequence). The J segment lost 3 bases and the V segment lost 5 bases, leaving 7 bases of the junction unmatched.

V is TRBV7-8 and J is TRBJ2-2; 11 bases are shared with TRBD2. The ends lost 4 bases at V and 5 bases at J; junction bases unmatched: 3. This CDR3 spans 15 amino acids. CDR1 is SGHVS, CDR2 FQNEAQ, per germline. The CDR3 reads CASSSRLAGTGELFF. DNA of the CDR3: TGTGCCAGCAGCTCCAGACTAGCGGGGACCGGGGAGCTGTTTTTT.

The CDR3 loop reads CASSVEGGSTDTQYF. CDR3 sequence (DNA): TGTGCCAGCAGTGTTGAGGGGGGGAGCACAGATACGCAGTATTTT. V usage is TRBV2 and J usage is TRBJ2-3; TRBD2 might be the D (7 bases). The length of the CDR3 is 15 residues. CDR1 and CDR2 from the germline V gene are SNHLY and FYNNEI. Deletions cut 4 bases from V and 0 bases from J, with 11 bases between.

V is TRBV5-1 and J is TRBJ2-4, with TRBD2 as a possible D gene (5 bases). Trimming pared 4 bases from V and 10 bases from J, leaving 15 bases between. This CDR3 comprises 13 residues. The germline gives CDR1 SGHRS, CDR2 YFSETQ. The CDR3 DNA sequence: TGCGCCAGCAGCCGTGAGGGCCAATGGATTCAGTACTTC. It is translated as CASSREGQWIQYF. Based on the CDR3 plus reference TRBV5-1 and TRBJ2-4, the full variable domain is KAGVTQTPRYLIKTRGQQVTLSCSPISGHRSVSWYQQTPGQGLQFLFEYFSETQRNKGNFPGRFSGRQFSNSRSEMNVSTLELGDSALYLCASSREGQWIQYFGAGTRLSVL.